The 12 T cell receptor beta chains below all came from one sample that was sequenced in a study of blood T cell repertoires in COVID-19. The data were produced by immunoSEQ multiplex PCR, yet TCRdb's version contains in-frame clones alone and is incomplete. The sample lists 150,000 or so clones; more than 70% were seen once. Specimen: PBMCs or T cells enriched from blood (not recorded which). Receptors originate from a man aged 55 to 70 who had recovered from COVID-19.

J is TRBJ2-7 and V is TRBV5-6, with a possible D match to TRBD2 (6 bases). V was shortened by 0 bases and J by 0 bases, with 13 bases between the two germline ends. This CDR3 is 16 amino acids long. CDR1 is SGHDT and CDR2 is YYEEEE in the germline V gene. The CDR3 spells CASSLVGGVSSYEQYF. Written as DNA, the CDR3 is TGTGCCAGCAGCTTGGTTGGCGGGGTAAGCTCCTACGAGCAGTACTTC.

This clone occurred once. The V gene is TRBV19, the J gene TRBJ1-5; 9 bases are a match to TRBD1. CDR1 is LNHDA, CDR2 SQIVND, per germline (reference sequence). The V gene end was trimmed by 6 bases and the J gene end by 6 bases; junction bases not matched to a gene: 12. The CDR3 length is 16 residues. This CDR3 reads CASSTSGTGKVQPQHF. The CDR3 DNA reads as TGTGCCAGTAGCACCTCCGGGACAGGGAAGGTTCAGCCCCAGCATTTT. The full variable domain, with the rest looked up from reference TRBV19 and TRBJ1-5, is DGGITQSPKYLFRKEGQNVTLSCEQNLNHDAMYWYRQDPGQGLRLIYYSQIVNDFQKGDIAEGYSVSREKKESFPLTVTSAQKNPTAFYLCASSTSGTGKVQPQHFGDGTRLSIL.

J is TRBJ2-7 and V is TRBV18; tentative D call: TRBD1 (5 bases). V was cut by 3 bases and J by 4 bases, with 10 bases left in between. Germline V gene data show CDR1 as KGHSH and CDR2 as LQKENI. The CDR3 consists of 13 residues. This CDR3 reads CASSPGQEYEQYF. The CDR3 DNA reads TGTGCCAGCTCACCGGGGCAAGAGTACGAGCAGTACTTC.

The V and J genes are TRBV10-3 and TRBJ2-7, with no clear D. Per the germline V gene, CDR1 is ENHRY and CDR2 is SYGVKD. The V gene lost 3 bases and the J gene lost 4 bases, with 19 bases spanning the gap. The CDR3 runs to 16 residues. This chain's CDR3 is CAISDHKAGETYEQYF. As DNA, the CDR3 is TGTGCCATCAGTGATCATAAGGCAGGTGAGACATACGAGCAGTACTTC.

This sequence joins TRBV2 and TRBJ1-1; no clear D gene. Trimming stripped 5 bases from V and 1 base from J, with 11 bases between. The CDR3 loop spans 14 amino acids. CDR1 is SNHLY and CDR2 is FYNNEI in the germline V gene. CDR3 coding DNA: TGTGCCAGCAGTAATGGGCCAGAGAACACTGAAGCTTTCTTT. Amino acid sequence: CASSNGPENTEAFF.

This clone was seen once. This chain links TRBV7-2 with TRBJ2-3; D is possibly TRBD1 (6 bases). CDR1 is SGHTA and CDR2 is FQGNSA in the germline V gene. The CDR3 has 13 amino acids. The V end lost 3 bases, the J end lost 6 bases, and 10 bases lay between the germline ends. DNA for the CDR3: TGTGCCAGCAGCTTTACAGGGACGGATACGCAGTATTTT. Protein sequence: CASSFTGTDTQYF.

The J gene is TRBJ1-6, the V gene TRBV5-4; D gene unclear. The CDR3 spans 15 residues. The germline V gene encodes CDR1 SGHNT and CDR2 YYREEE (reference sequence). Trimming removed 1 base from V and 4 bases from J, with 9 bases in between. In DNA, the CDR3 is TGTGCCAGCAGCTTGAACAGAAAATATAATTCACCCCTCCACTTT. It translates to CASSLNRKYNSPLHF.

This chain links TRBV19 with TRBJ1-1, with D unclear. This CDR3 spans 14 amino acids. CDR1 is LNHDA and CDR2 is SQIVND in the germline V gene (reference sequence). V gave up 4 bases and J gave up 4 bases, with 13 bases separating them. In DNA, the CDR3 is TGTGCCAGTAGTAAATTGGGCGGAGGCACTGAAGCTTTCTTT. It encodes CASSKLGGGTEAFF. Together with reference TRBV19 and TRBJ1-1, the CDR3 gives the full variable domain: DGGITQSPKYLFRKEGQNVTLSCEQNLNHDAMYWYRQDPGQGLRLIYYSQIVNDFQKGDIAEGYSVSREKKESFPLTVTSAQKNPTAFYLCASSKLGGGTEAFFGQGTRLTVV.

The chain uses TRBV6-5 and TRBJ1-1; 7 nucleotides match TRBD1. The CDR3 has 15 residues. Per germline, CDR1 MNHEY and CDR2 SVGAGI. V lost 6 bases to trimming and J lost 6 bases; unmatched junction nucleotides: 13. CDR3 protein: CASSPVEGAFAEAFF. CDR3 bases: TGTGCCAGCAGCCCGGTGGAGGGGGCTTTCGCTGAAGCTTTCTTT.

This chain uses TRBV6-5 with TRBJ2-5; 9 nucleotides agree with TRBD2. CDR3 length equals 15 residues. Germline CDR1 and CDR2: MNHEY and SVGAGI. Losses at the gene ends were 2 bases for V and 2 bases for J; bases not matched to a gene: 3. CDR3 nucleotides: TGTGCCAGCAGTTACGCGGGGGGGCTACAAGAGACCCAGTACTTC. Translating it yields CASSYAGGLQETQYF.

The rearrangement uses TRBV27 and TRBJ1-1, with D unclear. V was pared by 3 bases and J by 6 bases, with 14 bases between. The CDR3 consists of 14 residues. Germline V gene data show CDR1 as MNHEY and CDR2 as SMNVEV (reference sequence). CDR3 nucleotide sequence: TGTGCCAGCAGTTTTTTGGTGAATAGCGCTGAAGCTTTCTTT. Its protein product is CASSFLVNSAEAFF.

In this sample, this clone turned up once. CDR3 amino acids: CASSLLAGIYPYGYTF. The CDR3 bases are TGTGCCAGCAGTTTACTGGCAGGGATCTACCCATATGGCTACACCTTC. This chain connects TRBV27 to TRBJ1-2, with D tentatively TRBD1 (5 bases). V was clipped by 2 bases and J by 5 bases, with 18 bases between them. This CDR3 is 16 amino acids long. Germline lookup yields CDR1 MNHEY and CDR2 SMNVEV (reference sequence).